This paragraph reports one TCR beta chain. V gave up 7 bases and J gave up 8 bases, with 11 bases separating them. Germline V CDR1 and CDR2: LNHDA, SQIVND (reference sequence). CDR3 length: 12 residues. The data belong to a study of blood T cell repertoires in COVID-19. Sequencing was performed with immunoSEQ multiplex PCR; in TCRdb, only in-frame clones are kept and a portion is missing. The table lists roughly 200,000 clones, more than 80% of them singletons. The TCR originated in a woman aged 40 to 50 with COVID-19, enrolled during active disease. The chain links TRBV19 to TRBJ1-4; the D is unclear. Sequencing input: peripheral blood. The CDR3 sequence: CASTAPGEKLFF. For the CDR3, the DNA is TGTGCCAGTACTGCCCCGGGGGAAAAACTGTTTTTT.